This TCR beta chain is from a study of CD8+ T cells in alopecia areata (dated 2018 in TCRdb). Study-wide context: The treated patients took part in an open-label pilot trial in which moderate-to-severe alopecia areata was treated with oral tofacitinib at 5 to 10 mg twice daily. Tofacitinib was given for 6 to 18 months, followed by 6 months of follow-up off drug to assess delayed response and recurrence. For the treated patients, the SALT score, which quantifies what percentage of scalp surface area is affected, served as the measure of disease severity. In both human patients and the C3H/HeJ mouse model, the study applied high-throughput TCRbeta sequencing to look at T cell clonal expansion in alopecia areata. In humans, TCRbeta sequencing was performed on scalp tissue and on sorted CD4+ and CD8+ peripheral blood T cells from healthy controls and from patients with patchy or totalis/universalis alopecia areata. Biopsies were taken from tofacitinib-treated patients at baseline and again at 4 and 24 weeks into treatment, and several of those patients also had a later scalp biopsy. Scalp clonality was compared among normal scalp (n=4), patchy alopecia areata scalp (n=8), and alopecia totalis/universalis scalp (n=8). RNA came from the PAXgene miRNA kit for fixed scalp, the miRNeasy kit for PBMCs, and the RNeasy kit for mouse skin. immunoSEQ multiplex PCR using 35 Vbeta forward primers and 13 Jbeta reverse primers was used to amplify TCRbeta CDR3 regions. What the study reported, not specific to this receptor: With tofacitinib, both scalp clonality and the number of expanded CD8+ clones among the top 100 scalp clones went down significantly. Unlike mouse skin, where gammadelta T cells dominate, normal human skin contains resident alphabeta T cells that get sequenced too, which complicates analysis of the scalp TCR repertoire. The treated cohort was small, with a single nonresponder, so links between baseline CD8+ expansion and response need larger studies. During tofacitinib treatment, many expanded lesional clones stuck around in both scalp and blood, and this persistence may partly explain why relapse happens after treatment is stopped. TCR sequences shared between patients were less clear than in mice, possibly partly because of HLA diversity in the patient population. Compared with normal scalp, lesional scalp, particularly in alopecia totalis/universalis, had higher clonality and more expanded CD8+ clones, which suggests antigenic drive.

The time point label on this specimen signifies: around 24 weeks on oral tofacitinib. The treatment or condition label here, explained by the study, means: oral pan-JAK inhibitor, 5-10 mg twice daily. Peripheral blood and lesional scalp punch biopsies were obtained from patients with alopecia areata. PBMCs were separated by density centrifugation and stained for CD3, CD4 and CD8, after which CD4+ and CD8+ T cells were sorted on a FACSAria. Libraries came from the immunoSEQ multiplex PCR assay. RNA was extracted from all samples and reverse transcribed into cDNA, which served as template for TCR sequencing. SuperScript III was used to make first-strand cDNA, primed with a 2:1 mix of oligo-dT and random hexamers. A synthetic immune receptor repertoire was used to measure amplification bias, and any remaining bias was corrected computationally. In the source study's methods: Raw reads were preprocessed for error removal, and CDR3 was defined according to IMGT conventions as running from the conserved cysteine to phenylalanine. Clonality was calculated as 1 minus Shannon entropy normalized by log2 of the number of productive unique TCRs. CD4 or CD8 identity of scalp clones was inferred by cross-referencing scalp TCRbeta sequences with sorted blood CD4 and CD8 repertoires. The table comes from immuneACCESS by way of TCRdb, which keeps in-frame sequences with V and J called. Part of the clones is missing from these tables; in studies checked, under half for an unresolved V gene and the rest for unknown reasons. V and J calls and clone size follow that table, whereas D and trimming were derived from the DNA. Within this sample are about 120,000 clones, with 50% to 65% of them counted one time only. About 3.4% of the sample is taken by the ten largest.

The germline V gene (reference sequence) provides CDR1 GTSNPN and CDR2 SVGIG. Trimming takes 3 bases off V and 7 bases off J; junction bases not matched to a gene: 3. From cysteine to phenylalanine, the CDR3 is 13 amino acids long. Only the CDR3 part of the read is kept: 39 bases, read in frame from the first base. As concerns this clone: Its antigen is not yet known. No quality values exist for individual bases; no much larger clone is one base distant.

The receptor was isolated from a human donor with alopecia areata. The sequence joins TRBV30 to TRBJ1-5; 10 junctional bases match TRBD1. The material was CD4+ T cells sorted from blood, obtained at week 24, from a patient treated with tofacitinib. The sequence in DNA is TGTGCCTGGAGCGGGACAGGGGCACAGCCCCAGCATTTT. Its protein is CAWSGTGAQPQHF.